This paragraph covers one TCR beta chain sequence. The antigen remains undetermined. This specimen belongs to a study of blood T cells in healthy people across ages. Study as a whole: Template switching recovered approximately one barcoded beta molecule for every two T cells. Notes on the study in general: Older age coincided with a roughly linear decline in TCR beta diversity per million T cells. Percentage of naive T cells showed a strong correlation with TCR beta diversity.

In each sample, at least 6.5 million PBMCs were isolated. The authors ran a second PCR of roughly 6 to 12 cycles using a sample-barcoded 5' primer and a J-beta primer mix. TCRdb reprocessed the 5' RACE reads via MiXCR and lists one record per CDR3 protein. Of 1,100,000 or so distinct CDR3 sequences listed, less than 50% were seen once; the top ten hold approximately 17%. This clonotype was obtained from a woman aged 60-75 years in good health. Sequencing input: blood.

The DNA of the CDR3 is TGCAGTGCTAGGACCGCGGGACAGGGAAACATTCAGTACTTC. Its protein product is CSARTAGQGNIQYF. V is TRBV20-1 and J is TRBJ2-4, with 9 bases identical to TRBD1. Germline V gene lookup returns CDR1 DFQATT and CDR2 SNEGSKA (reference sequence). J was trimmed by 6 bases and V by 3 bases; bases with no gene match: 6. There are 14 residues in the CDR3.